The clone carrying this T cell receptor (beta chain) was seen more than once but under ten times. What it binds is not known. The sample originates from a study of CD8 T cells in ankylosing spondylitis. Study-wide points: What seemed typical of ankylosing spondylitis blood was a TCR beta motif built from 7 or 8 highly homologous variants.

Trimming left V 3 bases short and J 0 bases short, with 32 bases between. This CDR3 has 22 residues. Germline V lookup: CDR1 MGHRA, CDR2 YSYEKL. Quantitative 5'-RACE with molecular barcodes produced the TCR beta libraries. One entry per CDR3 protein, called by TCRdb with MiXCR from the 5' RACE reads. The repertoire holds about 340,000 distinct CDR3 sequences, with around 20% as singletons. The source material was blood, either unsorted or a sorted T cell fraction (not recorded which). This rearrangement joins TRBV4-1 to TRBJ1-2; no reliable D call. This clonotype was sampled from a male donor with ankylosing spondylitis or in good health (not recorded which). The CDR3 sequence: CASSHPRSLVQDVTSANYGYTF. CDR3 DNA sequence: TGCGCCAGCAGCCACCCTCGTTCCCTCGTGCAGGACGTCACATCAGCTAACTATGGCTACACCTTC.